The clone carrying this T cell receptor (beta chain) was counted once. Its antigen is still unknown. It was CD45RO-negative cells, positively selected for CCR7, that made up naive CD8 cells, with terminally differentiated effector memory CD45RA+ cells excluded. Germline lookup yields CDR1 ENHRY and CDR2 SYGVKD. Trimming removed 2 bases at V and 3 bases at J, with 13 bases between. The CDR3 contains 15 residues. The protocol was immunoSEQ multiplex PCR, while the TCRdb copy is restricted to in-frame clones and leaves out a portion. The repertoire includes about 2.1 million clones, about 93% of them detected once, and more than 1.5% sits in the top ten. The data belong to a study of shared clonotypes between healthy human individuals. Study-wide findings and caveats: Relative to their counterparts shared across all four donors, non-shared clonotypes exhibited diminished generation probabilities.

The genes are TRBV10-3 and TRBJ1-1; weak D call: TRBD1 (5 bases). Sequences were obtained from naive CD8+ T cells from PBMCs. The source is a young man in good health. Some clones in this sample may be carry-over from other donors' samples. The CDR3 bases are TGTGCCATCAGTGAGGGAAGGGGTCTGTACACTGAAGCTTTCTTT. It yields the protein CAISEGRGLYTEAFF.